This T cell receptor (beta chain) was documented in a study of T cell responses to AZD1222 COVID-19 vaccine. The overall study: Researchers grouped second doses given at about 4 or about 12 weeks into one pool.

Germline CDR1 is MRHNA and CDR2 is SNTAGT. This CDR3 contains 16 residues. The ends were cut back, 8 bases at V and 3 bases at J, with 20 bases in the middle. This clone was observed a single time. The antigen is not known. TCRdb keeps only in-frame clones here, not all; method: immunoSEQ multiplex PCR. The sample shows fewer than 300,000 clones, more than 80% of them seen only once. Whole-study findings and limits: Seropositivity was recorded at baseline in only 6 or 7 AZD1222 recipients. Vaccine-associated CD4 TCRs spanned spike, dominant at 160-218 and 743-854. A mostly white British donor set with more females was recruited, and clonal diversity was possibly underestimated.

The sequence derives from an adult in good health. The J gene is TRBJ2-1, the V gene TRBV6-4, with D perhaps given as TRBD1 or TRBD2 (6 bases each). The sequencing used peripheral blood, collected on day 0 of AZD1222 vaccination. In DNA form, the CDR3 reads TGTGCCAGCCCCTGGCCGGCGGGACAATTCTACAATGAGCAGTTCTTC. Translation: CASPWPAGQFYNEQFF.